This T cell receptor (beta chain) derives from a study of neurological immune-mediated disorders. Regarding the study as a whole: None of the CDR3 amino acid sequences found in expanded clones was shared across subjects. This suggests that the TCR-beta repertoires were private in all groups.

This clonotype was seen repeatedly, ten times or more. Its target is unknown. Via MiXCR, TCRdb re-called the 5' RACE reads, giving one row per CDR3 protein. The sample carries 110,000 or so distinct CDR3 sequences, about 3.2% recorded once. The germline gives CDR1 ENHRY, CDR2 SYGVKD. This CDR3 comprises 14 residues. V shed 5 bases, J shed 1 base, and the junction held 4 bases outside the gene matches. The genes are TRBV10-3 and TRBJ1-1, with 7 bases aligning to TRBD1. The clonotype comes from a woman aged 25 to 39 with multiple sclerosis. The sequencing sample was made of PBMCs. DNA for the CDR3: TGTGCCATCAGTAAAACAGGGGAGAACACTGAAGCTTTCTTT. As protein: CAISKTGENTEAFF.